This T cell receptor (beta chain) was obtained from a study of blood T cell repertoires in COVID-19. Authors' analysis steps: Estimated nucleated cell counts came from reference gene primer amplification. TCRdb keeps only in-frame clones here, not all; method: immunoSEQ multiplex PCR. V and J calls and clone size are copied from that table; D and trimming were computed from the DNA. In the table there are approximately 330,000 clones, approximately 83% of which are singletons. The V and J ends lost 3 bases and 4 bases respectively, with 12 bases between them. From germline, CDR1 is LGHNA and CDR2 YSLEER. This CDR3 spans 14 amino acids.

The chain employs TRBV4-3 and TRBJ2-5; the D gene is possibly TRBD1 (6 bases). Specimen: PBMCs or T cells enriched from blood (not recorded which). The receptor comes from a middle-aged woman with acute COVID-19. The CDR3 spells CASSQKQGRETQYF. The CDR3 nucleotides are TGCGCCAGCAGCCAGAAACAGGGTAGAGAGACCCAGTACTTC.